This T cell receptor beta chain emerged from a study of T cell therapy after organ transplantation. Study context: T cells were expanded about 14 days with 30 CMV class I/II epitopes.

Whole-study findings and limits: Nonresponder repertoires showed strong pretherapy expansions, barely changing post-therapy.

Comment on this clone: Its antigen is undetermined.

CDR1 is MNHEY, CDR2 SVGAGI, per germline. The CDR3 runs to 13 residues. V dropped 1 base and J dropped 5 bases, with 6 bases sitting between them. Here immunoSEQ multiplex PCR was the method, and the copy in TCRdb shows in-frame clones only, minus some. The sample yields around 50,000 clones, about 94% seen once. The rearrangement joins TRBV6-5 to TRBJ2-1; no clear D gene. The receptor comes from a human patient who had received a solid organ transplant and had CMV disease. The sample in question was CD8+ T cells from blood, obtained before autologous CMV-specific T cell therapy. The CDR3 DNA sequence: TGTGCCAGCAGTTACTACGGTCACAATGAGCAGTTCTTC. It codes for CASSYYGHNEQFF.